These 32 T cell receptor beta chains share one sample of origin, sequenced in a study of cytomegalovirus exposure and HLA in healthy donors. PCR primers comprised 60 Vbeta and 13 Jbeta primers. Sequencing used immunoSEQ multiplex PCR; TCRdb keeps in-frame clones, though not all of them. Among a few hundred thousand clones listed, 85% to 90% were seen once. The source material was PBMCs. The receptor source for this set is a woman under 30 in good health and CMV-seronegative.

The CDR3 nucleotides read TGTGCCAGCAGCTTAGGACAGGGACAAGAGACCCAGTACTTC. Protein product: CASSLGQGQETQYF. The V call is TRBV7-9, the J call TRBJ2-5, with TRBD1 matching 7 bases. The CDR3 totals 14 residues. The V segment lost 1 base and the J segment 2 bases; nucleotides outside the gene matches: 1. The germline V gene encodes CDR1 SEHNR and CDR2 FQNEAQ (reference sequence).

The chain has TRBV27 and TRBJ1-3; D may be TRBD1 (6 bases). The CDR3 has 13 amino acids. Trimming shortened V by 3 bases and J by 4 bases, and 7 bases separated the two germline ends. CDR1 is MNHEY and CDR2 is SMNVEV in the germline V gene (reference sequence). CDR3: CASSFTGGNTIYF. Here the CDR3 DNA reads TGTGCCAGCAGTTTTACAGGGGGAAACACCATATATTTT.

The chain couples TRBV19 to TRBJ1-2; maybe TRBD1 (5 bases). Trimming left V 3 bases short and J 6 bases short, with 11 bases between. Germline V gene data show CDR1 as LNHDA and CDR2 as SQIVND (reference sequence). This CDR3 is built from 13 residues. Here the CDR3 reads CASSIWGVDGYTF. CDR3 bases: TGTGCCAGTAGTATTTGGGGGGTTGATGGCTACACCTTC.

V gene TRBV7-9 combines with J gene TRBJ1-2; maybe TRBD1 (5 bases). Germline CDR1 and CDR2: SEHNR and FQNEAQ (reference sequence). This CDR3 is built from 13 residues. Deletions cut 2 bases from V and 6 bases from J, with 10 bases between. The CDR3 loop reads CASSLQGMDGYTF. DNA for the CDR3: TGTGCCAGCAGCTTACAGGGCATGGATGGCTACACCTTC.

V is TRBV2 and J is TRBJ2-3, with 7 bases fitting TRBD1. The CDR3 loop spans 14 amino acids. With V trimmed by 7 bases and J by 0 bases, 4 bases remained unmatched. Germline CDR1 and CDR2: SNHLY and FYNNEI. CDR3: CASTDRASTDTQYF. The CDR3 bases are TGTGCCAGCACCGACAGGGCTAGCACAGATACGCAGTATTTT.

This clone was seen a handful of times. V and J are TRBV2 and TRBJ2-7; 9 bases align to TRBD1. There are 13 residues in the CDR3. Germline V gene sequence: CDR1 SNHLY, CDR2 FYNNEI. V was clipped by 7 bases and J by 7 bases; unmatched bases: 8. CDR3 nucleotide sequence: TGTGCCAGCAACATCCAGGGGACAGGGGAGCAGTACTTC. Translated: CASNIQGTGEQYF.

Only a few counts were recorded for this clone. The chain recombines TRBV5-4 with TRBJ1-2; D unclear. Germline CDR1 reads SGHNT; CDR2 reads YYREEE (reference sequence). CDR3 length equals 14 residues. V shed 0 bases and J shed 5 bases, with 11 bases lying between them. The CDR3 region is CASSLVPGSYGYTF. In DNA form, the CDR3 reads TGTGCCAGCAGCTTGGTTCCAGGTTCTTATGGCTACACCTTC.

The CDR3 loop is CASSLTGGDSPLHF. The CDR3 bases are TGTGCCAGCAGCTTAACGGGGGGAGATTCACCCCTCCACTTT. The chain links TRBV7-3 to TRBJ1-6; tentative D call: TRBD1 (5 bases). Germline V gene lookup returns CDR1 SGHTA and CDR2 FQGTGA. Trimming shortened V by 0 bases and J by 8 bases, and 8 bases separated the two germline ends. This CDR3 region has 14 residues. The full variable domain, completed using reference TRBV7-3 and TRBJ1-6, is GAGVSQTPSNKVTEKGKYVELRCDPISGHTALYWYRQSLGQGPEFLIYFQGTGAADDSGLPNDRFFAVRPEGSVSTLKIQRTERGDSAVYLCASSLTGGDSPLHFGNGTRLTVT.

This chain links TRBV2 with TRBJ1-1; maybe TRBD1 (6 bases). Germline-derived CDR1 and CDR2 are SNHLY and FYNNEI. Trimming removed 6 bases from V and 4 bases from J, with 12 bases in between. The CDR3 spans 13 residues. CDR3 residues: CASRTGISTEAFF. The CDR3 nucleotides read TGTGCCAGCAGAACAGGGATCAGCACTGAAGCTTTCTTT.

The V call is TRBV2, the J call TRBJ2-1; D is possibly TRBD2 (5 bases). V was cut by 0 bases and J by 6 bases, with 21 bases left in between. This CDR3 has 18 residues. The germline V gene encodes CDR1 SNHLY and CDR2 FYNNEI. CDR3 sequence: CASSEALSQDGEGNEQFF. CDR3 DNA sequence: TGTGCCAGCAGTGAAGCGCTTTCGCAGGACGGGGAAGGCAATGAGCAGTTCTTC.

The chain recombines TRBV7-2 with TRBJ1-4; 10 bases fit TRBD1. There are 15 residues in the CDR3. Trimming removed 3 bases from V and 11 bases from J; junction bases left unmatched: 9. Germline loops: CDR1 SGHTA, CDR2 FQGNSA. The CDR3 protein is CASSFMPGQGWKLFF. In DNA, the CDR3 is TGTGCCAGCAGCTTCATGCCGGGACAGGGGTGGAAACTGTTTTTT.

J is TRBJ2-1 and V is TRBV2; maybe TRBD2 (6 bases). This CDR3 is built from 13 residues. Germline CDR1 SNHLY, CDR2 FYNNEI. V was shortened by 4 bases and J by 4 bases, with 8 bases between the two germline ends. The CDR3 coding sequence is TGTGCCAGCAGTGCACGGGGGTACAATGAGCAGTTCTTC. It yields the protein CASSARGYNEQFF.

This clone was counted a single time. V usage is TRBV7-2 and J usage is TRBJ2-5; D is uncertain. With 3 bases removed from V and 4 bases from J, the gap between germline ends came to 6 bases. The CDR3 consists of 12 residues. Germline values: CDR1 SGHTA, CDR2 FQGNSA. In DNA form, the CDR3 reads TGTGCCAGCAGCTTTCCAGGAGAGACCCAGTACTTC. The encoded protein is CASSFPGETQYF.

The chain is built from TRBV5-4 and TRBJ1-1; D unresolved. The CDR3 sequence is 13 residues long. V lost 4 bases, J lost 5 bases, and 12 bases lay in between. Germline CDR1 and CDR2: SGHNT and YYREEE (reference sequence). The CDR3 DNA reads TGTGCCAGCAGCGGTGAGGTCCGAACTGAAGCTTTCTTT. It translates to CASSGEVRTEAFF.

V usage is TRBV19 and J usage is TRBJ2-7; D is uncertain. This CDR3 region has 15 residues. Deletions cut 3 bases from V and 3 bases from J, with 15 bases between. CDR1 and CDR2 (germline): LNHDA, SQIVND (reference sequence). The CDR3 sequence: CASSIFYSHFYEQYF. DNA for the CDR3: TGTGCCAGTAGTATCTTCTACAGCCATTTCTACGAGCAGTACTTC.

This sequence joins TRBV11-2 and TRBJ1-2, with TRBD1 as a possible D gene (6 bases). Trimming took off 1 base at V and 4 bases at J, with 10 bases between the two ends. Germline CDR1 SGHAT, CDR2 FQNNGV. The CDR3 length is 14 residues. CDR3 in DNA: TGTGCCAGCAGCTTAGCCCCAGGGGCCTATGGCTACACCTTC. It specifies CASSLAPGAYGYTF.

The rearrangement uses TRBV25-1 and TRBJ2-1; 7 bases match TRBD2. The V gene end was trimmed by 2 bases and the J gene end by 7 bases; junction bases not matched to a gene: 8. CDR3 length: 15 residues. In germline, CDR1 is MGHDK, CDR2 SYGVNS. The CDR3 DNA reads as TGTGCCAGCAGTGAAGGCGGGGGTACCGGGAATGAGCAGTTCTTC. This codes for CASSEGGGTGNEQFF.

V usage is TRBV27 and J usage is TRBJ1-2; 9 bases agree with TRBD1. The junction had 3 bases not matched to a gene; V was cut back by 3 bases and J by 4 bases. The CDR3 sequence is 14 residues long. Germline assignment: CDR1 MNHEY and CDR2 SMNVEV (reference sequence). The CDR3 DNA is TGTGCCAGCAGTTTCGGGACAGGGCGCTATGGCTACACCTTC. It specifies CASSFGTGRYGYTF.

The chain is built from TRBV5-1 and TRBJ2-1, with TRBD1 matching 9 bases. CDR1 is SGHRS and CDR2 is YFSETQ in the germline V gene. The trim removed 0 bases at V and 6 bases at J, leaving 4 bases unmatched. The CDR3 runs 15 residues. CDR3: CASSLGTGVVNEQFF. The CDR3 DNA reads TGCGCCAGCAGCTTGGGGACAGGGGTTGTCAATGAGCAGTTCTTC.

The V and J genes are TRBV11-2 and TRBJ2-7, with D tentatively TRBD1 (6 bases). The V gene's germline CDR1 is SGHAT and CDR2 FQNNGV. The V end was cut by 5 bases, the J end by 3 bases, with 17 bases between. The CDR3 loop spans 15 amino acids. The CDR3 DNA reads as TGTGCCAGCAGCCCTAACACAGGGATCGTCTACGAGCAGTACTTC. Protein product: CASSPNTGIVYEQYF.

The gene calls are TRBV13 and TRBJ2-3; TRBD1 agrees at 9 bases. V lost 3 bases to trimming and J lost 5 bases; unmatched junction nucleotides: 3. Germline values: CDR1 PRHDT, CDR2 FYEKMQ (reference sequence). The CDR3 has 14 amino acids. The CDR3 DNA sequence: TGTGCCAGCAGCTTGGACAGGGGTGGAGATACGCAGTATTTT. It specifies CASSLDRGGDTQYF.

The CDR3 is CASSYAKTGVSPGTF. The CDR3 DNA is TGTGCCAGCAGTTACGCGAAGACAGGGGTCTCCCCCGGCACCTTC. The rearrangement uses TRBV6-5 and TRBJ1-2; 8 nucleotides align to TRBD1. V shed 2 bases, J shed 13 bases, and the junction held 15 bases outside the gene matches. The V gene's germline CDR1 is MNHEY and CDR2 SVGAGI. This CDR3 region has 15 residues.

Only a few counts were recorded for this clone. The chain uses TRBV27 and TRBJ1-6; 9 bases align to TRBD1. The CDR3 runs to 15 residues. The germline CDR1 and CDR2 sequences are MNHEY and SMNVEV (reference sequence). Trimming removed 6 bases from V and 7 bases from J; junction bases left unmatched: 7. In DNA form, the CDR3 reads TGTGCCAGCAGGGAGGGGGACAGGGTAAATTCACCCCTCCACTTT. It translates to CASREGDRVNSPLHF.

The V and J genes are TRBV7-2 and TRBJ1-3, with unresolved D. The CDR3 totals 13 residues. The V end was cut by 5 bases, the J end by 5 bases, with 10 bases between. Germline CDR1 reads SGHTA; CDR2 reads FQGNSA. The CDR3 is CASSPRGRNTIYF. Here the CDR3 DNA reads TGTGCCAGCAGCCCCCGCGGGAGAAACACCATATATTTT.

The V call is TRBV7-8, the J call TRBJ2-1; D is perhaps TRBD2 (5 bases). This CDR3 is built from 14 residues. The germline CDR1 and CDR2 sequences are SGHVS and FQNEAQ. Trimming shortened V by 1 base and J by 9 bases, and 13 bases separated the two germline ends. This chain's CDR3 is CASSLEVRESEQFF. CDR3 nucleotides: TGTGCCAGCAGCTTAGAGGTACGGGAAAGTGAGCAGTTCTTC.

This clone was found once. This chain joins TRBV29-1 and TRBJ2-1, with a weak D call TRBD1 (6 bases). In germline, CDR1 is SQVTM, CDR2 ANQGSEA. Trimming removed 6 bases at V and 6 bases at J, with 12 bases between. CDR3 length equals 12 residues. CDR3 in amino acids: CSVRQALNEQFF. The CDR3 DNA is TGCAGCGTCCGACAGGCGCTCAATGAGCAGTTCTTC.

The rearrangement links TRBV6-4 to TRBJ2-1; 12 bases fit TRBD2. CDR3 length: 16 residues. Germline trimming cut 3 bases from V and 5 bases from J; bases unmatched to any gene: 5. Germline lookup yields CDR1 MRHNA and CDR2 SNTAGT. DNA of the CDR3: TGTGCCAGCAGTGAATCTAGCGGGGGGGCCCACAATGAGCAGTTCTTC. It specifies CASSESSGGAHNEQFF.

The chain joins TRBV7-2 to TRBJ2-2, with a weak D call TRBD1 (6 bases). The CDR3 contains 15 residues. Germline V gene sequence: CDR1 SGHTA, CDR2 FQGNSA. V lost 5 bases, J lost 3 bases, and 13 bases lay in between. The DNA for the CDR3 is TGTGCCAGCAGCCGGAAAGGGGGAGACACCGGGGAGCTGTTTTTT. Amino acids: CASSRKGGDTGELFF.

This clone was recorded a few times. This chain uses TRBV5-5 with TRBJ2-1, with 11 positions matching TRBD2. V was pared by 5 bases and J by 4 bases, with 8 bases of the junction left unmatched. The CDR3 is 16 amino acids. Germline lookup yields CDR1 SGHKS and CDR2 YYEKEE (reference sequence). Written as DNA, the CDR3 is TGTGCCAGCAGTTCTAGCGGGGGGCACTATTACAATGAGCAGTTCTTC. This translates into CASSSSGGHYYNEQFF. The full variable domain, its missing parts supplied by reference TRBV5-5 and TRBJ2-1, is DAGVTQSPTHLIKTRGQQVTLRCSPISGHKSVSWYQQVLGQGPQFIFQYYEKEERGRGNFPDRFSARQFPNYSSELNVNALLLGDSALYLCASSSSGGHYYNEQFFGPGTRLTVL.

The V gene is TRBV2, the J gene TRBJ1-1; D call uncertain. The CDR3 runs to 13 residues. The V end was cut by 4 bases, the J end by 1 base, with 7 bases between. CDR1 and CDR2 from the germline V gene are SNHLY and FYNNEI. Written as DNA, the CDR3 is TGTGCCAGCAGTGGATCCAGGAACACTGAAGCTTTCTTT. Translation: CASSGSRNTEAFF.

In its sample, this clone was seen once. The J gene is TRBJ2-5, the V gene TRBV4-1, with a tentative D call TRBD1 (6 bases). V was pared by 4 bases and J by 5 bases, with 11 bases between. In germline, CDR1 is MGHRA, CDR2 YSYEKL. The CDR3 loop spans 13 amino acids. The CDR3 sequence: CASSRGPGETQYF. In DNA form, the CDR3 reads TGCGCCAGCAGCCGGGGGCCGGGGGAGACCCAGTACTTC.

The chain couples TRBV19 to TRBJ1-2; 8 bases fit TRBD1. Trimming removed 0 bases from V and 6 bases from J; junction bases left unmatched: 9. This CDR3 has 16 residues. Germline-derived CDR1 and CDR2 are LNHDA and SQIVND (reference sequence). CDR3 sequence: CASSIDLSGTGDGYTF. The CDR3 nucleotides are TGTGCCAGTAGTATAGATCTCTCCGGGACAGGAGATGGCTACACCTTC. The full variable domain, its missing parts supplied by reference TRBV19 and TRBJ1-2, is DGGITQSPKYLFRKEGQNVTLSCEQNLNHDAMYWYRQDPGQGLRLIYYSQIVNDFQKGDIAEGYSVSREKKESFPLTVTSAQKNPTAFYLCASSIDLSGTGDGYTFGSGTRLTVV.